This TCR beta chain was retrieved from a study of blood T cell repertoires in COVID-19. Study details: Both acute and convalescent COVID-19 samples were obtained from the United States, Italy and Spain.

The CDR3 loop spans 15 amino acids. V dropped 6 bases and J dropped 2 bases, with 16 bases sitting between them. Germline V gene lookup returns CDR1 MNHEY and CDR2 SMNVEV (reference sequence). This clone was picked up one time. As processed by the authors: Estimates of nucleated cell counts were drawn from the amplification of reference gene primers. TCRdb's copy holds only in-frame clones and misses some; the assay was immunoSEQ multiplex PCR. D and trimming come from the DNA, and the V and J calls and clone size come from that table. The top ten clones hold more than 4% of a sample with 130,000 to 150,000 clones, more than 75% of them seen once.

The TCR comes from a woman in her thirties or forties with acute or convalescent COVID-19. The rearrangement joins TRBV27 to TRBJ1-1; D possibly corresponds to TRBD1 (5 bases). The sequenced material came from peripheral blood. Written as DNA, the CDR3 is TGTGCCAGCAGACCCCCGACAGATTTAAACACTGAAGCTTTCTTT. The encoded protein is CASRPPTDLNTEAFF.